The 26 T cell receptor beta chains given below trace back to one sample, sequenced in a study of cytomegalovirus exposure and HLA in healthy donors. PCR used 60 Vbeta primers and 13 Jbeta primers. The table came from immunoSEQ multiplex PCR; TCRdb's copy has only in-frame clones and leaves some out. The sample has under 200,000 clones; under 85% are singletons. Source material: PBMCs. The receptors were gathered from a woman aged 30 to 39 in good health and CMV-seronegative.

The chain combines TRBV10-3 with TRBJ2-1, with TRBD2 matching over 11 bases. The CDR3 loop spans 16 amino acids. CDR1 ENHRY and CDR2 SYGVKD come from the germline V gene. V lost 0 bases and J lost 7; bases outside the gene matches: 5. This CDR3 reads CAISESSGGAVNEQFF. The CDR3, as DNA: TGTGCCATCAGTGAGTCTAGCGGGGGGGCAGTTAATGAGCAGTTCTTC.

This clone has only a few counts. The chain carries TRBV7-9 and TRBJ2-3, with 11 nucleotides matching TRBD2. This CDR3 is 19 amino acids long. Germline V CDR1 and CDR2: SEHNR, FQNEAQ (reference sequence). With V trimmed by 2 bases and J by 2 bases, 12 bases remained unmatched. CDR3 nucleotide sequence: TGTGCCAGCAGCTTATCATTAGCGGGGGGGCCCGACCTCACAGATACGCAGTATTTT. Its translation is CASSLSLAGGPDLTDTQYF.

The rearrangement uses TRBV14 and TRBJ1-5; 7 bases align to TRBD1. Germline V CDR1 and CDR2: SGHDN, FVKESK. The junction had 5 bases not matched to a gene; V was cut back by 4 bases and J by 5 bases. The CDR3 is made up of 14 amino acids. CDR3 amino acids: CASSPTGVHQPQHF. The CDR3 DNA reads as TGTGCCAGCAGCCCTACAGGGGTACATCAGCCCCAGCATTTT.

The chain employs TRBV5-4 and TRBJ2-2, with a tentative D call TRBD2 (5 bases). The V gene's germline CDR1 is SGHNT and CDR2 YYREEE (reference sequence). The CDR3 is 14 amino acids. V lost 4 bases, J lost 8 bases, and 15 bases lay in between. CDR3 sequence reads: CASSGLPRGGELFF. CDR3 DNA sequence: TGTGCCAGCAGCGGACTCCCCCGGGGTGGGGAGCTGTTTTTT.

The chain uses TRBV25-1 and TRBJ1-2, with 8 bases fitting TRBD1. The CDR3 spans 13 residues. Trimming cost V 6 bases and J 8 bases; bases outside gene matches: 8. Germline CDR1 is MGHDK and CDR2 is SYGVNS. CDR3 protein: CASRITGGVGYTF. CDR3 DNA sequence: TGTGCCAGCAGAATAACAGGGGGAGTAGGCTACACCTTC.

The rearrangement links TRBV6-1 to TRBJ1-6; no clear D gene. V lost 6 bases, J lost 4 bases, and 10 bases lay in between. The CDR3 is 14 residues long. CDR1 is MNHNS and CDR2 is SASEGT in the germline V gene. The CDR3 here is CASSEWLYNSPLHF. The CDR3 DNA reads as TGTGCCAGCAGCGAATGGCTTTATAATTCACCCCTCCACTTT.

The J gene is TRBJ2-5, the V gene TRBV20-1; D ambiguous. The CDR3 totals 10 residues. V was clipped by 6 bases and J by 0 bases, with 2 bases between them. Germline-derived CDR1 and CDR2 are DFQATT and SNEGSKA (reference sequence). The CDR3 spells CSANQETQYF. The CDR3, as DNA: TGCAGTGCCAACCAAGAGACCCAGTACTTC.

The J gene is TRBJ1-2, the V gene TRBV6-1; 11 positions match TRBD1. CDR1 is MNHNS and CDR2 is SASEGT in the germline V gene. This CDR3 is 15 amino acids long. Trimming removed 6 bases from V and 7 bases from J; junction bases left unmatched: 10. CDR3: CASRYIGQGAFGYTF. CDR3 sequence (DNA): TGTGCCAGCAGATACATCGGACAGGGGGCGTTTGGCTACACCTTC.

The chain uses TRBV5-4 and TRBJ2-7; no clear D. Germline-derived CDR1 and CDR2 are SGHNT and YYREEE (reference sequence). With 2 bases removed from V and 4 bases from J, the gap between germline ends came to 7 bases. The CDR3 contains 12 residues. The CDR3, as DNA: TGTGCCAGCAGCTTTAACGGTTACGAGCAGTACTTC. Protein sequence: CASSFNGYEQYF.

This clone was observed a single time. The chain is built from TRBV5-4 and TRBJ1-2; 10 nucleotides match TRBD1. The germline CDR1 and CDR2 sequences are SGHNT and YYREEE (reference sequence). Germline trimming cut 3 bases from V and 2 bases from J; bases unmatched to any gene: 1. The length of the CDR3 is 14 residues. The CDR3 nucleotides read TGTGCCAGCAGCTCGGGACAGGGGAACTATGGCTACACCTTC. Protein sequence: CASSSGQGNYGYTF.

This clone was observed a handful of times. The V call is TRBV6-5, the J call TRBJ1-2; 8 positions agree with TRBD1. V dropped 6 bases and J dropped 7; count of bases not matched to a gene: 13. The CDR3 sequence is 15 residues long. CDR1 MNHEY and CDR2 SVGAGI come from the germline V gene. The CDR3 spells CASRDARQGLIGYTF. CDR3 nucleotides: TGTGCCAGCAGGGACGCAAGACAGGGGCTTATTGGCTACACCTTC.

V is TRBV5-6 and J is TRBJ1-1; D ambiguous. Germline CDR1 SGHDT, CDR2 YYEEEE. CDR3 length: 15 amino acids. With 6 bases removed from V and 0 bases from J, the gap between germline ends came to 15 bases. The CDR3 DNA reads TGTGCCAGCATCCAAAGAACAGTGATGAACACTGAAGCTTTCTTT. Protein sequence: CASIQRTVMNTEAFF.

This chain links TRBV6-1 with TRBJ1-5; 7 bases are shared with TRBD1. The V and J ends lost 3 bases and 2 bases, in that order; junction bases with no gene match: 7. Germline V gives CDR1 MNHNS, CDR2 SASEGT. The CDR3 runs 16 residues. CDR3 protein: CASSEGTVRGNQPQHF. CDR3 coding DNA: TGTGCCAGCAGTGAGGGGACAGTTCGAGGCAATCAGCCCCAGCATTTT.

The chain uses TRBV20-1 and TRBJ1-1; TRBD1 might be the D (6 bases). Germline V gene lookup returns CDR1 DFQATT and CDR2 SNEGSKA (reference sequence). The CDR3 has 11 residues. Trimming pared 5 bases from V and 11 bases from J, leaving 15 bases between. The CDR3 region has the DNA TGCAGTGCTCCAGGGGAGAATGGTGCTTTCTTT. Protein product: CSAPGENGAFF.

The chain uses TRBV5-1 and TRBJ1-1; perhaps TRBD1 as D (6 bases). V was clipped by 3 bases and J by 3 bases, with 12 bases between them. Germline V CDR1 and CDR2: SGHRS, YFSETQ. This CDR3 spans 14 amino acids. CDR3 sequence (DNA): TGCGCCAGCAGCTCCTACAGGGAATACACTGAAGCTTTCTTT. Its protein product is CASSSYREYTEAFF.

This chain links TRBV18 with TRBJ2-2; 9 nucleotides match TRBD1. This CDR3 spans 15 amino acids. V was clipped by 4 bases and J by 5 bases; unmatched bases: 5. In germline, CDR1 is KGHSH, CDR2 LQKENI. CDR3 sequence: CASSLYGTGTGELFF. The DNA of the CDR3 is TGTGCCAGCTCACTCTATGGGACAGGGACCGGGGAGCTGTTTTTT.

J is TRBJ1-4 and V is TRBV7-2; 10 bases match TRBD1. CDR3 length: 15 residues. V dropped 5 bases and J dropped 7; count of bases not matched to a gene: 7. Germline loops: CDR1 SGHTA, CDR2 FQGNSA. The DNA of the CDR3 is TGTGCCAGCAGCCTGCGACAGGGGGCCGGTGAAAAACTGTTTTTT. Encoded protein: CASSLRQGAGEKLFF.

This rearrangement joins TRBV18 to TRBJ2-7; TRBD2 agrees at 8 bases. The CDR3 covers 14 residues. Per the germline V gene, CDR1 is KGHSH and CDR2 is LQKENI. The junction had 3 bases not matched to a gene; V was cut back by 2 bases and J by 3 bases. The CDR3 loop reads CASSPAGGNYEQYF. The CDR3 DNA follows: TGTGCCAGCTCACCAGCGGGGGGTAACTACGAGCAGTACTTC.

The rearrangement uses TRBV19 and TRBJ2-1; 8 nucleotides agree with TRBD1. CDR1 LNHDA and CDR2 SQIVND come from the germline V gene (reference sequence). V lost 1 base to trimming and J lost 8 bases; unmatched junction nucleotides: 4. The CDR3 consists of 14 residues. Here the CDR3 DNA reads TGTGCCAGTAGTATAGTCCGGACAGGGTATGAGCAGTTCTTC. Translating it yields CASSIVRTGYEQFF.

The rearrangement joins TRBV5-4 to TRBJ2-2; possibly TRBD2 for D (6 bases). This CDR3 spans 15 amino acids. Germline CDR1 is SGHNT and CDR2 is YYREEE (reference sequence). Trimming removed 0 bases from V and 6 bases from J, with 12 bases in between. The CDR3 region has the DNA TGTGCCAGCAGCTTGGGAGGGACTCAGGCCGGGGAGCTGTTTTTT. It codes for CASSLGGTQAGELFF.

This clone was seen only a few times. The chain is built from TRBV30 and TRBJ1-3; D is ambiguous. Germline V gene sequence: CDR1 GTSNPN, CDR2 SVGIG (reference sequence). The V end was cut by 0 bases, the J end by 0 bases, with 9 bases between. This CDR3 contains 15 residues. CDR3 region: CAWSVHQISGNTIYF. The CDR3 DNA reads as TGTGCCTGGAGTGTACACCAAATCTCTGGAAACACCATATATTTT.

The chain's CDR3 is CASSSGLADYTGELFF. Here the CDR3 DNA reads TGTGCCAGCAGCTCAGGACTAGCGGATTACACCGGGGAGCTGTTTTTT. V is TRBV5-4 and J is TRBJ2-2, with 10 bases matching TRBD2. The CDR3 totals 16 residues. The V gene end was trimmed by 3 bases and the J gene end by 3 bases; junction bases not matched to a gene: 5. Germline CDR1 SGHNT, CDR2 YYREEE (reference sequence).

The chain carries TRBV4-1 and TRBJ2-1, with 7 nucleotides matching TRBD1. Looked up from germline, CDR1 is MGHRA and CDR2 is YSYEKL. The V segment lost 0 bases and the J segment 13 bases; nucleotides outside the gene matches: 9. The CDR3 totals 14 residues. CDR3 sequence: CASSQERTGGKQFF. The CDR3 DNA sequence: TGCGCCAGCAGCCAAGAAAGGACAGGAGGAAAACAGTTCTTC.

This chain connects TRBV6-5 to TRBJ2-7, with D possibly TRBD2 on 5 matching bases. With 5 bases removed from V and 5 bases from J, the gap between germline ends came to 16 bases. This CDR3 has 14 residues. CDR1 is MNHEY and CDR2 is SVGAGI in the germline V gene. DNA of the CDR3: TGTGCCAGCAGTCCAGACCTAGGAGGTGACGAGCAGTACTTC. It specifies CASSPDLGGDEQYF.

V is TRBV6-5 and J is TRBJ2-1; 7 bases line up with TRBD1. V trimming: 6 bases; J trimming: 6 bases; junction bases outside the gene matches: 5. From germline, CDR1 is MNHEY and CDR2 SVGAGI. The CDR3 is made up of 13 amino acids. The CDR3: CASSSGQTNEQFF. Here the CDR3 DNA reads TGTGCCAGCAGCTCGGGACAGACCAATGAGCAGTTCTTC.

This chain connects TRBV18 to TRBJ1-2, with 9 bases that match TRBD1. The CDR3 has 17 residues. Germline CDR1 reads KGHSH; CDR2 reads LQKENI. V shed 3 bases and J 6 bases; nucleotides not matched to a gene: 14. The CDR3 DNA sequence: TGTGCCAGCTCACCCCCCGGAGGACAGGGGCGCGGTGATGGCTACACCTTC. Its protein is CASSPPGGQGRGDGYTF.